Given below is one T cell receptor (beta chain) in context. Its specificity is not known. These data belong to a study of stem cell transplantation in POMP-related autoinflammatory disease. The CDR3 extends over 14 amino acids. V dropped 3 bases and J dropped 7 bases, with 13 bases sitting between them. From germline, CDR1 is MDHEN and CDR2 SYDVKM. TCRdb's table, derived via immunoSEQ multiplex PCR, lists solely in-frame clones and lacks some. The table shows about 9,900 clones, with roughly 83% occurring only once. Study-level points and caveats: In PRAID patients, the number of distinct TRB V-J gene pairings was restricted.

This rearrangement joins TRBV28 to TRBJ2-1; D unresolved. Sequenced here: CD4+ T cells from PBMCs, sampled after stem cell transplantation. The sequence came from a human patient with POMP-related autoinflammation and immune dysregulation (PRAID). These T cells may partly come from the graft donor. The DNA for the CDR3 is TGTGCCAGCAGTTTGAGTGCCGGGTCTAATGAGCAGTTCTTC. Protein sequence: CASSLSAGSNEQFF.